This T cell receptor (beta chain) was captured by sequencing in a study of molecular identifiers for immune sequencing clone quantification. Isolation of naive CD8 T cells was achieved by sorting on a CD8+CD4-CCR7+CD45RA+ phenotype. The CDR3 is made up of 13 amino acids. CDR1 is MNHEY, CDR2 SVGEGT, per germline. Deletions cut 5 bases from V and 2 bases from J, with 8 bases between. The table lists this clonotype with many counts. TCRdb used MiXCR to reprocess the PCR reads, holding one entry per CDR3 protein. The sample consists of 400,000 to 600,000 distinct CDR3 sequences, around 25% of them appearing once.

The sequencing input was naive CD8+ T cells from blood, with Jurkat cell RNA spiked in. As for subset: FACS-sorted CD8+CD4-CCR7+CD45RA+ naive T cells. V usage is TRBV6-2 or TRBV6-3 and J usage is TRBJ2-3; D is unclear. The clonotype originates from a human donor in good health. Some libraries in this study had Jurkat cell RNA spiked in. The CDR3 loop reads CASSGEYTDTQYF. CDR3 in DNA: TGTGCCAGCAGTGGCGAATACACAGATACGCAGTATTTT.